This record looks at one T cell receptor beta chain sequence and its context. Antigen unknown. TCR cDNA molecules were tagged individually, and each one carried a unique molecular identifier. Using its own MiXCR run on the 5' RACE reads, TCRdb lists one record per CDR3 protein. The table records some 100,000 distinct CDR3 sequences, about 4.6% of them present only once. This entry comes from a study of spatial heterogeneity in lung cancer. Study-level results: Counts of expanded alpha and beta TCRs within tumors tracked the tumor nonsynonymous mutation count.

The CDR3 extends over 15 amino acids. Germline V gene lookup returns CDR1 SGHNT and CDR2 YYREEE (reference sequence). Deletions cut 1 base from V and 7 bases from J, with 18 bases between. Time point given: sample taken at primary tumor resection. This chain uses TRBV5-4 with TRBJ2-7, with TRBD1 as a possible D gene (6 bases). The sequences come from lung tumor tissue, collected at surgery. This receptor was obtained from a male donor with early-stage non-small cell lung cancer. CDR3 loop: CASSLFGIARGEQYF. CDR3 DNA: TGTGCCAGCAGCTTGTTCGGGATAGCGAGGGGGGAGCAGTACTTC.